This record concerns one T cell receptor (beta chain) sequence. Its antigen remains unknown. The germline V gene encodes CDR1 LNHDA and CDR2 SQIVND (reference sequence). V was trimmed by 10 bases and J by 4 bases, leaving 9 bases between them. CDR3 length: 11 amino acids. The data were obtained in a study of cytomegalovirus exposure and HLA in healthy donors. Assay used: immunoSEQ multiplex PCR; TCRdb lists only in-frame clones, some missing. The table records about 360,000 clones, 75% to 90% of them present only once. Findings and limits, study-wide: Most TCR sequences proved rare, with some public TCRs found in many donors. Three chains linked to CMV were shown in vitro to be specific for CMV antigens.

This TCR was sampled from a woman under 30 in good health and CMV-seronegative. What was sequenced was PBMCs. The rearrangement joins TRBV19 to TRBJ2-3, with a tentative D call TRBD2 (6 bases). The CDR3 region is CATRGSDTQYF. CDR3 DNA sequence: TGTGCCACTCGGGGGTCAGATACGCAGTATTTT.